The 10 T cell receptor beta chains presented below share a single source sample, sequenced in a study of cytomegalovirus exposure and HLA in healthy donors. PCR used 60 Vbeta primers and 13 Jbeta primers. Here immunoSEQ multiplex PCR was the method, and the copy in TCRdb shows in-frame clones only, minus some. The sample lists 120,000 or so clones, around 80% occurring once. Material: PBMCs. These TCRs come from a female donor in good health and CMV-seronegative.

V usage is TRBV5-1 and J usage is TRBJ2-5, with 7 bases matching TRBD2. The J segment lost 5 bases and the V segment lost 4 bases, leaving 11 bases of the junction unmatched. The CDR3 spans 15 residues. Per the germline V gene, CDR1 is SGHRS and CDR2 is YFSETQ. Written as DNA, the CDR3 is TGCGCCAGCAGCCCCGCCACCCTAGCGGCGGAGACCCAGTACTTC. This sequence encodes CASSPATLAAETQYF. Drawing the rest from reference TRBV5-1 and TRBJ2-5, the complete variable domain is KAGVTQTPRYLIKTRGQQVTLSCSPISGHRSVSWYQQTPGQGLQFLFEYFSETQRNKGNFPGRFSGRQFSNSRSEMNVSTLELGDSALYLCASSPATLAAETQYFGPGTRLLVL.

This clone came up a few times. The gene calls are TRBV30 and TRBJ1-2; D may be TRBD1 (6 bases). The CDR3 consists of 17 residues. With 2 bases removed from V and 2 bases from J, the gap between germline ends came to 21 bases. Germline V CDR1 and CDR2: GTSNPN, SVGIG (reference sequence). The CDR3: CAWSQGVGQGHNYGYTF. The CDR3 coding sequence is TGTGCCTGGAGTCAGGGAGTTGGGCAGGGACACAACTATGGCTACACCTTC. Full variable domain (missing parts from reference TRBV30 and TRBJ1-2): SQTIHQWPATLVQPVGSPLSLECTVEGTSNPNLYWYRQAAGRGLQLLFYSVGIGQISSEVPQNLSASRPQDRQFILSSKKLLLSDSGFYLCAWSQGVGQGHNYGYTFGSGTRLTVV.

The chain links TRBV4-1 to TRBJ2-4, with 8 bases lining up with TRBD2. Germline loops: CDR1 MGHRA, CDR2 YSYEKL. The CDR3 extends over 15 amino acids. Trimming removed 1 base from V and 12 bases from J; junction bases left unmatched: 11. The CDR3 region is CASSQGPGTSLPQYF. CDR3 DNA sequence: TGCGCCAGCAGCCAAGGACCGGGGACTAGTCTCCCTCAGTACTTC.

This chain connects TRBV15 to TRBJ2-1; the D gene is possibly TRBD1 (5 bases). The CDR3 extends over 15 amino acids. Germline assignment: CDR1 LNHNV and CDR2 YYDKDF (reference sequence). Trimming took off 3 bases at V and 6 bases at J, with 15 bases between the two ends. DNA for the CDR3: TGTGCCACCAGCAGCAGATGGGGCCCCGTCAATGAGCAGTTCTTC. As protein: CATSSRWGPVNEQFF.

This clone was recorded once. The chain's CDR3 is CASSLFGGGDSSTDTQYF. The CDR3 DNA reads as TGTGCCAGCAGCTTATTCGGCGGGGGGGATTCAAGCACAGATACGCAGTATTTT. The chain joins TRBV11-2 to TRBJ2-3; 9 positions agree with TRBD2. The CDR3 is 18 amino acids. Per the germline V gene, CDR1 is SGHAT and CDR2 is FQNNGV. Germline trimming cut 2 bases from V and 0 bases from J; bases unmatched to any gene: 9.

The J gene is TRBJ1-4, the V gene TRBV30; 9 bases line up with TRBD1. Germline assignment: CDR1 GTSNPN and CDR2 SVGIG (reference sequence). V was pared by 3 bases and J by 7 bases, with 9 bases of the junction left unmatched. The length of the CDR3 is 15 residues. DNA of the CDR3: TGTGCCTGGAGCCGGGGACAGGGTTCGGCTGAAAAACTGTTTTTT. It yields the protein CAWSRGQGSAEKLFF.

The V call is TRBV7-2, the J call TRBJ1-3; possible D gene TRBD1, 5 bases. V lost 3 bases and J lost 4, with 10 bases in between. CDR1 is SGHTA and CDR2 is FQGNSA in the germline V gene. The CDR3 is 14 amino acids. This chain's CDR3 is CASSLRRGGNTIYF. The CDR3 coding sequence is TGTGCCAGCAGCTTGCGGCGGGGCGGAAACACCATATATTTT.

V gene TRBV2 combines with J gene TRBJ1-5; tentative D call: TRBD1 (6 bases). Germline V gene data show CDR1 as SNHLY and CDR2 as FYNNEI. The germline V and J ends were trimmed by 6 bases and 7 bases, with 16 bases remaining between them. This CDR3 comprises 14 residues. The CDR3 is CASSVTGFRQPQHF. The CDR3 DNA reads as TGTGCCAGCAGCGTTACAGGGTTCAGACAGCCCCAGCATTTT. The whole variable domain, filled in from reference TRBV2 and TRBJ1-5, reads EPEVTQTPSHQVTQMGQEVILRCVPISNHLYFYWYRQILGQKVEFLVSFYNNEISEKSEIFDDQFSVERPDGSNFTLKIRSTKLEDSAMYFCASSVTGFRQPQHFGDGTRLSIL.

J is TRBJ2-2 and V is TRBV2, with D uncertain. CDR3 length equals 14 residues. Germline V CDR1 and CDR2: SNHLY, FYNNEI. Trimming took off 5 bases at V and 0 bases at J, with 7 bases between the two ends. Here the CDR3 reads CASSLLTNTGELFF. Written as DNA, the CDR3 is TGTGCCAGCAGTCTTCTAACGAACACCGGGGAGCTGTTTTTT.

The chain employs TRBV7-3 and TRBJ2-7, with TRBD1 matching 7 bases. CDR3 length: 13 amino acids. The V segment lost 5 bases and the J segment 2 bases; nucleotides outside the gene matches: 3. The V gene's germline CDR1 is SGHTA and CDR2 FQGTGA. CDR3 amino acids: CASSLDRTYEQYF. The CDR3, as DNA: TGTGCCAGCAGCCTGGACAGGACCTACGAGCAGTACTTC. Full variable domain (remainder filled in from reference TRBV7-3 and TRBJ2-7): GAGVSQTPSNKVTEKGKYVELRCDPISGHTALYWYRQSLGQGPEFLIYFQGTGAADDSGLPNDRFFAVRPEGSVSTLKIQRTERGDSAVYLCASSLDRTYEQYFGPGTRLTVT.